One T cell receptor beta chain is described in this entry. This record belongs to a study of blood T cell repertoires in COVID-19. Clones were sequenced by immunoSEQ multiplex PCR, and TCRdb holds only the in-frame ones, with some missing. The data contain about 240,000 clones, approximately 90% of them singletons. Trimming removed 2 bases at V and 2 bases at J, with 7 bases between. Per germline, CDR1 MNHEY and CDR2 SVGEGT. The CDR3 has 14 amino acids. Sequencing input: peripheral blood. This chain uses TRBV6-2 or TRBV6-3 with TRBJ1-5; the D gene is possibly TRBD1 (5 bases). The receptor comes from a woman aged 40 to 50 who had recovered from COVID-19. CDR3 in DNA: TGTGCCAGCAGTTACGGGGGGGGCAATCAGCCCCAGCATTTT. Translating it yields CASSYGGGNQPQHF.